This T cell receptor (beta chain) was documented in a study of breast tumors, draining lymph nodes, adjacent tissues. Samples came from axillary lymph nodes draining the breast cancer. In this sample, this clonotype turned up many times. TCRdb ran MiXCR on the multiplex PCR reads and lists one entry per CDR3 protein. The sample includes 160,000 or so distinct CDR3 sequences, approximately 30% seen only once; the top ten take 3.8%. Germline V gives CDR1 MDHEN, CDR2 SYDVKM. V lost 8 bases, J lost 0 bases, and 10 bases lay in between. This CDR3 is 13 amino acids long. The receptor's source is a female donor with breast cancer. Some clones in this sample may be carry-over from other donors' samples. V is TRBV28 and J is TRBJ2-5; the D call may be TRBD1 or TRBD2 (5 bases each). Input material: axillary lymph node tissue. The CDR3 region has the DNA TGTGCCAGCGGTGGGACGTACCAAGAGACCCAGTACTTC. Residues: CASGGTYQETQYF.